This T cell receptor beta chain originates from a study of blood T cell repertoires in COVID-19. How the authors handled the data: By means of reference gene primer amplification, nucleated cell counts were estimated. Produced via immunoSEQ multiplex PCR; TCRdb's table is partial and in-frame only. V and J calls and clone size are given by that table; D and trimming were obtained from the DNA. The table records about 180,000 clones, less than 85% of them present only once. Grouping used clinical history reported by participants in a survey and questionnaire. Per germline, CDR1 SEHNR and CDR2 FQNEAQ (reference sequence). The CDR3 is 12 residues long. Trimming at V came to 5 bases and at J to 6 bases, leaving 4 bases not matched to a gene.

This TCR came from a man aged 55 to 70 who had recovered from COVID-19. Sequencing was performed on PBMCs or T cells enriched from blood (not recorded which). This rearrangement joins TRBV7-9 to TRBJ2-7; 7 bases are a match to TRBD2. The DNA of the CDR3 is TGTGCCAGCAGCCACCCGGGGGGCGAGCAGTACTTC. It is translated as CASSHPGGEQYF.